This T cell receptor beta chain was retrieved from a study of cytomegalovirus exposure and HLA in healthy donors. As for the study in general: According to later analysis, the same platform produced the roughly 110 validation and several hundred first-cohort repertoires. Study-wide points: Most TCR sequences were rare, but some public TCRs occurred in many donors. Overall, about 160 TCR beta chains were annotated as cytomegalovirus-associated.

Here immunoSEQ multiplex PCR was the method, and the copy in TCRdb shows in-frame clones only, minus some. Of about 110,000 clones listed, approximately 86% are singletons. CDR1 and CDR2 from the germline V gene are SGHDT and YYEEEE. With 5 bases removed from V and 1 base from J, the gap between germline ends came to 13 bases. There are 14 residues in the CDR3. Remarks on this clone: Antigen: not known.

The specimen was PBMCs. The genes are TRBV5-6 and TRBJ2-7; D is undetermined. The source is a woman under 30 in good health and CMV-seronegative. The CDR3 DNA follows: TGTGCCAGCAGTTCCTTATACAAGTCCTACGAGCAGTACTTC. Amino acids: CASSSLYKSYEQYF.